The sequence of this T cell receptor beta chain was determined in a study of T cell responses to AZD1222 COVID-19 vaccine. This CDR3 comprises 16 residues. The junction had 4 bases not matched to a gene; V was cut back by 2 bases and J by 3 bases. Germline CDR1 reads KGHSH; CDR2 reads LQKENI. The table came from immunoSEQ multiplex PCR; TCRdb's copy has only in-frame clones and leaves some out. The table has 95,000 to 150,000 clones, around 89% seen once. The source of this sequence is an adult in good health. The source material was peripheral blood, sampled on day 0 of MenACWY control vaccination. This sequence joins TRBV18 and TRBJ2-1; 10 nucleotides line up with TRBD1. The chain's CDR3 is CASSPDRTGGYNEQFF. The CDR3 DNA reads TGTGCCAGCTCACCAGACCGGACAGGGGGCTACAATGAGCAGTTCTTC. The complete variable domain, with remaining parts taken from reference TRBV18 and TRBJ2-1, reads NAGVMQNPRHLVRRRGQEARLRCSPMKGHSHVYWYRQLPEEGLKFMVYLQKENIIDESGMPKERFSAEFPKEGPSILRIQQVVRGDSAAYFCASSPDRTGGYNEQFFGPGTRLTVL.